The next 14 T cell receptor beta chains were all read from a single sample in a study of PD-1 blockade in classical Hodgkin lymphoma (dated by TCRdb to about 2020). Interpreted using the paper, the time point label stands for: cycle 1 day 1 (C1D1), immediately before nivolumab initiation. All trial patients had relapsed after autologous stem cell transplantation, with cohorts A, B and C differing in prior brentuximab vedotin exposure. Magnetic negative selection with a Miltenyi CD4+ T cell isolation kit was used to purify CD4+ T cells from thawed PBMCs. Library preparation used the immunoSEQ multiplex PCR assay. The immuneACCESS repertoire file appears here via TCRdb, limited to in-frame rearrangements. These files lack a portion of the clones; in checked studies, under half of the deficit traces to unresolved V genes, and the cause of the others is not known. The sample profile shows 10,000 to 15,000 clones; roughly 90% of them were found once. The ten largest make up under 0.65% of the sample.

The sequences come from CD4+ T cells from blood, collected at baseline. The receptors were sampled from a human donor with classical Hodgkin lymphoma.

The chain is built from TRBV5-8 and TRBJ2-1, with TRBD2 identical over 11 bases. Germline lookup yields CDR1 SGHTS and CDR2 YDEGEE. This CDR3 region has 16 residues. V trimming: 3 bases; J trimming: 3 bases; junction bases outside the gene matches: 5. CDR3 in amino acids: CASSSRLAGLYNEQFF. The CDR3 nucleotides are TGTGCCAGCAGCTCGAGACTAGCGGGACTCTACAATGAGCAGTTCTTC.

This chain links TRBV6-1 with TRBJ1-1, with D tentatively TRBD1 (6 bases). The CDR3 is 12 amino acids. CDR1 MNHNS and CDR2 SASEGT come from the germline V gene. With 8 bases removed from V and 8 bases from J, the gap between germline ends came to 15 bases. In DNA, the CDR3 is TGTGCCAGCGACAGGTCCAAAGGGGAAGCTTTCTTT. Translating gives CASDRSKGEAFF.

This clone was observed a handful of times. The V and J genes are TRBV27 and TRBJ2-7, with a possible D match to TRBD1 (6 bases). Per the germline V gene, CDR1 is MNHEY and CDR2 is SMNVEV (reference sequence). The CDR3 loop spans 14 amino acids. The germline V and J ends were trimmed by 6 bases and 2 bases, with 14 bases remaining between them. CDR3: CASSPTQGPYEQYF. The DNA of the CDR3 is TGTGCCAGCAGCCCTACACAGGGTCCCTACGAGCAGTACTTC.

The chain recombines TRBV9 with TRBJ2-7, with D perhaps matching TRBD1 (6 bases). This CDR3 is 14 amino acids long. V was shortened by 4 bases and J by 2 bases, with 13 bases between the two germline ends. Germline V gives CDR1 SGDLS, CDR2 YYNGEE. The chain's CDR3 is CASSPTAGAYEQYF. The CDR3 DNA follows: TGTGCCAGCAGCCCGACGGCAGGGGCCTACGAGCAGTACTTC.

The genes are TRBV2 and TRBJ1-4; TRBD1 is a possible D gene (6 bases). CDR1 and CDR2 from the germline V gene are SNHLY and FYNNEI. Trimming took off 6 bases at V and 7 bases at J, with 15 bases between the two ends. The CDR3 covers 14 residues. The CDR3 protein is CASRWTAVSEKLFF. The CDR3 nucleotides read TGTGCCAGCAGGTGGACAGCCGTGAGTGAAAAACTGTTTTTT.

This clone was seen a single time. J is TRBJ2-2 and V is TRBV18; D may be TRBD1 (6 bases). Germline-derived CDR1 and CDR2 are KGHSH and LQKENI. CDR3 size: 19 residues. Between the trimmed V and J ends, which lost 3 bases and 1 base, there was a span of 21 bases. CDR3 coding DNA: TGTGCCAGCTCACCCCTTCCCCTCTCCGGGACACAGAACACCGGGGAGCTGTTTTTT. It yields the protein CASSPLPLSGTQNTGELFF.

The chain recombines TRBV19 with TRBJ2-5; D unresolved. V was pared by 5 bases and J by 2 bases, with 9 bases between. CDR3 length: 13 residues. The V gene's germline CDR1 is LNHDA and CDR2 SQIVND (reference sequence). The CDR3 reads CASSPSGQETQYF. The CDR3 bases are TGTGCCAGTAGTCCATCCGGGCAAGAGACCCAGTACTTC.

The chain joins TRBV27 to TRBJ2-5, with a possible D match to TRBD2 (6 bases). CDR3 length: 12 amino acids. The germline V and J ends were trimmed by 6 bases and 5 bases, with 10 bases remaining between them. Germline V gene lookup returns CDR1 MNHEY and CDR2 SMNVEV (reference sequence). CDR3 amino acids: CASRLAAETQYF. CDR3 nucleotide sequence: TGTGCCAGCAGGTTAGCGGCGGAGACCCAGTACTTC.

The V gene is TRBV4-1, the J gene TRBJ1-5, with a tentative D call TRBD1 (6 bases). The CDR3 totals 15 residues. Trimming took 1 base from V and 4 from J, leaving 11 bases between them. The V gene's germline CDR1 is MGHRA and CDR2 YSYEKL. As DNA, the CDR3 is TGCGCCAGCAGCCAAGGGGGACACTTGAATCAGCCCCAGCATTTT. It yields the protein CASSQGGHLNQPQHF.

CDR3 loop: CASSPSSGQGIDTQYF. The CDR3 nucleotides are TGTGCCAGCAGCCCTAGTTCGGGACAGGGGATAGATACGCAGTATTTT. The V call is TRBV9, the J call TRBJ2-3; the match to TRBD1 covers 10 bases. CDR1 is SGDLS and CDR2 is YYNGEE in the germline V gene. J lost 5 bases, V lost 4 bases, and 10 bases had no gene match. This CDR3 is 16 amino acids long.

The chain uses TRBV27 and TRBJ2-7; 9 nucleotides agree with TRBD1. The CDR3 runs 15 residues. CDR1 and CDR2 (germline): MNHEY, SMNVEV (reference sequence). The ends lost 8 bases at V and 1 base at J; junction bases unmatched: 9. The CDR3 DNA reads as TGTGCCAGCCGGCCCGGGACAGGGTTATCCTACGAGCAGTACTTC. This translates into CASRPGTGLSYEQYF.

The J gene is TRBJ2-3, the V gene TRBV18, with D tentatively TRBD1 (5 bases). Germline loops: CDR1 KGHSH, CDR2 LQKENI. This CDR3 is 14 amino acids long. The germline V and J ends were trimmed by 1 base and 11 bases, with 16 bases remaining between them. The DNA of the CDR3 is TGTGCCAGCTCACCACTCAGGGTTGTGTCTCAGCAGTATTTT. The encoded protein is CASSPLRVVSQQYF.

The CDR3: CASSLNTLAPGANVLTF. For the CDR3, the DNA is TGCGCCAGCAGCTTGAACACCCTGGCACCCGGGGCCAACGTCCTGACTTTC. The chain combines TRBV5-1 with TRBJ2-6; D unclear. Looked up from germline, CDR1 is SGHRS and CDR2 is YFSETQ. The V gene lost 1 base and the J gene lost 4 bases, with 15 bases spanning the gap. CDR3 length equals 17 residues.

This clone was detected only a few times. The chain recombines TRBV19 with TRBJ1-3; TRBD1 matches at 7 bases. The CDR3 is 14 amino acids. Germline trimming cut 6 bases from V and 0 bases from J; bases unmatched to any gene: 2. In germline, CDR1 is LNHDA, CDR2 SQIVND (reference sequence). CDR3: CASRQGYSGNTIYF. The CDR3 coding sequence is TGTGCCAGTAGACAGGGGTACTCTGGAAACACCATATATTTT.